Following are 30 T cell receptor beta chains from one sample sequenced in a study of T-cell memory formation after mild COVID-19. A single record per CDR3 protein comes from TCRdb applying MiXCR to the 5' RACE reads. The table records 550,000 to 600,000 distinct CDR3 sequences, about 20% of them present only once. The specimen sequenced was PBMCs or a T cell subset sorted from them (not recorded which). These receptors were obtained from an adult woman who had mild COVID-19 (a few samples of this study predate the infection). Cell type and time point are not known.

In this sample, this clonotype turned up a few times. J is TRBJ2-6 and V is TRBV7-9; 7 bases agree with TRBD1. This CDR3 region has 15 residues. J was trimmed by 0 bases and V by 10 bases; bases with no gene match: 6. CDR1 and CDR2 from the germline V gene are SEHNR and FQNEAQ (reference sequence). CDR3 loop: CATPGQFSGANVLTF. Here the CDR3 DNA reads TGTGCCACCCCGGGACAGTTCTCTGGGGCCAACGTCCTGACTTTC.

This clonotype was found a few times. The chain joins TRBV29-1 to TRBJ2-1; TRBD1 agrees at 10 bases. The V and J ends lost 4 bases and 9 bases, in that order; junction bases with no gene match: 9. Germline values: CDR1 SQVTM, CDR2 ANQGSEA. The CDR3 is 14 residues long. The chain's CDR3 is CSVVSRDRGIEQFF. The CDR3 coding sequence is TGCAGCGTTGTATCGCGGGACAGGGGTATTGAGCAGTTCTTC.

CDR3 protein: CASRAGQSSYNSPLHF. The CDR3 nucleotides are TGTGCCAGCAGAGCTGGCCAGAGCTCCTATAATTCACCCCTCCACTTT. The genes are TRBV7-6 and TRBJ1-6; D call uncertain. The germline V gene encodes CDR1 SGHVS and CDR2 FNYEAQ. CDR3 length equals 16 residues. Deletions cut 6 bases from V and 0 bases from J, with 12 bases between.

The chain has TRBV5-5 and TRBJ2-3, with 12 bases lining up with TRBD2. The CDR3 loop spans 16 amino acids. CDR1 and CDR2 from the germline V gene are SGHKS and YYEKEE (reference sequence). V shed 4 bases and J 6 bases; nucleotides not matched to a gene: 9. CDR3 amino acids: CASSRLAGAKQDTQYF. Written as DNA, the CDR3 is TGTGCCAGCAGCCGACTAGCGGGGGCGAAGCAGGATACGCAGTATTTT.

This sequence joins TRBV7-2 and TRBJ2-2, with D perhaps TRBD2 (6 bases). Germline CDR1 SGHTA, CDR2 FQGNSA. The CDR3 consists of 15 residues. Trimming left V 3 bases short and J 6 bases short, with 14 bases between. The CDR3 loop reads CASSLERARSGELFF. CDR3 nucleotide sequence: TGTGCCAGCAGCTTGGAGCGGGCTCGATCCGGGGAGCTGTTTTTT.

This clonotype was detected a few times. The chain has TRBV11-2 and TRBJ2-2, with D unresolved. V was shortened by 6 bases and J by 1 base, with 9 bases between the two germline ends. The germline CDR1 and CDR2 sequences are SGHAT and FQNNGV. CDR3 length: 14 residues. Here the CDR3 reads CASRPGKNTGELFF. The DNA for the CDR3 is TGTGCCAGCAGACCCGGCAAGAACACCGGGGAGCTGTTTTTT.

This clonotype was observed a handful of times. This chain joins TRBV25-1 and TRBJ2-1; 11 nucleotides agree with TRBD2. Germline CDR1 reads MGHDK; CDR2 reads SYGVNS. Germline trimming cut 3 bases from V and 3 bases from J; bases unmatched to any gene: 4. This CDR3 comprises 16 residues. The CDR3 DNA sequence: TGTGCCAGCAGTGACCAGACTAGCGGGAACTACAATGAGCAGTTCTTC. It is translated as CASSDQTSGNYNEQFF.

The sample holds a few counts of this clonotype. This rearrangement joins TRBV29-1 to TRBJ2-1; D remains ambiguous. This CDR3 region has 10 residues. From germline, CDR1 is SQVTM and CDR2 ANQGSEA. DNA of the CDR3: TGCACAGGCGGAGAGGTTGAGCAGTTCTTC. Translation: CTGGEVEQFF.

This clonotype was recorded a few times. The chain has TRBV29-1 and TRBJ2-1; D is uncertain. The CDR3 is made up of 14 amino acids. The ends were cut back, 5 bases at V and 0 bases at J, with 11 bases in the middle. The germline CDR1 and CDR2 sequences are SQVTM and ANQGSEA. CDR3 DNA sequence: TGCAGCGTTAAAATACCGAGCTCCTACAATGAGCAGTTCTTC. Its translation is CSVKIPSSYNEQFF.

Concerning this clonotype: Sequence at one end of the junction differs from germline and may be a read error. The gene calls are TRBV7-8 and TRBJ1-1; tentative D call: TRBD1 (5 bases). Germline CDR1 is SGHVS and CDR2 is FQNEAQ. This CDR3 comprises 13 residues. CDR3 amino acids: CAGRTRGYTEAFF. The DNA for the CDR3 is TGTGCCGGCAGGACGAGGGGCTACACTGAAGCTTTCTTT.

This clonotype was counted between two and nine times. The genes are TRBV29-1 and TRBJ2-3; a weak D match, TRBD2 (6 bases). Germline values: CDR1 SQVTM, CDR2 ANQGSEA. V shed 6 bases and J shed 6 bases, with 13 bases lying between them. The CDR3 sequence is 12 residues long. CDR3 bases: TGCAGCGTCCGGGACTCCGGGGATACGCAGTATTTT. It encodes CSVRDSGDTQYF.

This clonotype was recorded a few times. This chain connects TRBV5-4 to TRBJ1-1; weak D call: TRBD1 (6 bases). Germline V gives CDR1 SGHNT, CDR2 YYREEE (reference sequence). V lost 3 bases and J lost 8, with 14 bases in between. The CDR3 extends over 13 amino acids. In DNA, the CDR3 is TGTGCCAGCAGCTATCCAGGGGTTGCAGAAGCTTTCTTT. This translates into CASSYPGVAEAFF.

The gene calls are TRBV7-2 and TRBJ1-2; possible D gene TRBD1, 5 bases. The CDR3 extends over 13 amino acids. Germline V lookup: CDR1 SGHTA, CDR2 FQGNSA. V lost 7 bases to trimming and J lost 4 bases, with 13 bases between them. The DNA for the CDR3 is TGTGCCAGCATCCGAGGCGACAGCTATGGCTACACCTTC. Protein: CASIRGDSYGYTF.

This clonotype has just a few counts. J is TRBJ1-2 and V is TRBV24-1; possible D gene TRBD1, 5 bases. This CDR3 comprises 12 residues. V lost 8 bases and J lost 3, with 9 bases in between. CDR1 and CDR2 (germline): KGHDR, SFDVKD. CDR3 bases: TGTGCCACCACGGGGGGTGACTATGGCTACACCTTC. This encodes CATTGGDYGYTF.

This clonotype was seen a handful of times. The chain carries TRBV6-2 or TRBV6-3 and TRBJ2-3; the D is unclear. The CDR3 spans 16 residues. Trimming took 2 bases from V and 0 from J, leaving 12 bases between them. Germline-derived CDR1 and CDR2 are MNHEY and SVGEGT. This CDR3 reads CASSYGHGRSTDTQYF. CDR3 nucleotide sequence: TGTGCCAGCAGTTACGGGCATGGCAGGAGCACAGATACGCAGTATTTT.

The chain carries TRBV6-5 and TRBJ2-7, with D possibly matching TRBD2 (6 bases). The CDR3 length is 14 residues. Deletions cut 2 bases from V and 3 bases from J, with 11 bases between. Per the germline V gene, CDR1 is MNHEY and CDR2 is SVGAGI. The CDR3 region has the DNA TGTGCCAGCAGTTACGGCGGGGCTCGCTACGAGCAGTACTTC. As protein: CASSYGGARYEQYF.

This clonotype was recorded a few times. The J gene is TRBJ2-7, the V gene TRBV25-1, with TRBD2 matching over 9 bases. The trim removed 6 bases at V and 2 bases at J, leaving 17 bases unmatched. Germline V CDR1 and CDR2: MGHDK, SYGVNS. The CDR3 length is 18 residues. CDR3 sequence: CASSPQASGMAFTYEQYF. CDR3 in DNA: TGTGCCAGCAGCCCCCAGGCTAGCGGGATGGCATTTACCTACGAGCAGTACTTC.

The J gene is TRBJ2-1, the V gene TRBV6-5; D possibly matches TRBD1 or TRBD2 (7 bases each). V was clipped by 5 bases and J by 8 bases, with 22 bases between them. The CDR3 totals 16 residues. Per germline, CDR1 MNHEY and CDR2 SVGAGI. The CDR3 nucleotides are TGTGCCAGCAGTAGGCAGGGGGGGACCGGGTACGATGAGCAGTTCTTC. Its protein is CASSRQGGTGYDEQFF.

This clonotype was picked up a small number of times. This chain links TRBV12-3 or TRBV12-4 with TRBJ2-7, with TRBD2 identical over 8 bases. Trimming removed 5 bases from V and 3 bases from J; junction bases left unmatched: 12. The CDR3 totals 16 residues. The CDR3 sequence: CASSPQGLEWVYEQYF. Written as DNA, the CDR3 is TGTGCCAGCAGTCCCCAGGGACTAGAATGGGTCTACGAGCAGTACTTC.

The table lists this clonotype with a few counts. This chain joins TRBV5-1 and TRBJ2-3, with 8 bases aligning to TRBD1. V was clipped by 4 bases and J by 2 bases; unmatched bases: 6. This CDR3 region has 15 residues. Germline V gene data show CDR1 as SGHRS and CDR2 as YFSETQ. Here the CDR3 reads CASSNGQGVTDTQYF. The DNA of the CDR3 is TGCGCCAGCAGCAATGGACAGGGAGTCACAGATACGCAGTATTTT.

The chain uses TRBV12-3 or TRBV12-4 and TRBJ2-5; no reliable D call. The CDR3 covers 15 residues. V dropped 1 base and J dropped 1 base, with 10 bases sitting between them. As DNA, the CDR3 is TGTGCCAGCAGTTTAGGAGAGGCGTTCCAAGAGACCCAGTACTTC. This codes for CASSLGEAFQETQYF.

This chain links TRBV4-1 with TRBJ2-5, with TRBD2 identical over 7 bases. Germline CDR1 MGHRA, CDR2 YSYEKL. The CDR3 covers 16 residues. The trim removed 2 bases at V and 1 base at J, leaving 7 bases unmatched. The CDR3 DNA sequence: TGCGCCAGCAGCCAATCTCTAGCGGCTAGCCAAGAGACCCAGTACTTC. Residues: CASSQSLAASQETQYF.

The chain couples TRBV5-1 to TRBJ2-3; D is possibly TRBD2 (6 bases). There are 14 residues in the CDR3. Trimming took off 4 bases at V and 2 bases at J, with 11 bases between the two ends. From germline, CDR1 is SGHRS and CDR2 YFSETQ. CDR3 region: CASSPGANTDTQYF. DNA for the CDR3: TGCGCCAGCAGCCCGGGAGCCAACACAGATACGCAGTATTTT.

The J gene is TRBJ2-3, the V gene TRBV11-2; a weak D match, TRBD1 (5 bases). Germline CDR1 is SGHAT and CDR2 is FQNNGV. CDR3 length equals 18 residues. The V and J ends lost 1 base and 0 bases respectively, with 17 bases between them. CDR3 in amino acids: CASSLAATVPRSTDTQYF. DNA for the CDR3: TGTGCCAGCAGCTTAGCTGCGACAGTCCCACGGAGCACAGATACGCAGTATTTT.

This clonotype was recorded a few times. This chain connects TRBV5-1 to TRBJ2-5, with 14 positions matching TRBD2. The CDR3 length is 16 residues. From germline, CDR1 is SGHRS and CDR2 YFSETQ. The V and J ends lost 3 bases and 4 bases, in that order; junction bases with no gene match: 5. The CDR3, as DNA: TGCGCCAGCAGCTCCGGACTAGCGGGGGGAAGAGAGACCCAGTACTTC. It codes for CASSSGLAGGRETQYF.

This clonotype was counted only a few times. This chain uses TRBV7-9 with TRBJ2-7; D is unresolved. V dropped 1 base and J dropped 7 bases, with 8 bases sitting between them. The germline gives CDR1 SEHNR, CDR2 FQNEAQ (reference sequence). CDR3 size: 12 residues. The CDR3 coding sequence is TGTGCCAGCAGCTTAGTGTCTAATGAGCAGTACTTC. Amino acids: CASSLVSNEQYF.

This rearrangement joins TRBV4-2 to TRBJ2-7, with 8 bases lining up with TRBD2. After removal of 6 bases from V and 0 bases from J, the junction contained 7 bases not matched to a gene. The CDR3 sequence is 15 residues long. Germline V gene data show CDR1 as LGHNA and CDR2 as YNFKEQ. The DNA for the CDR3 is TGTGCCAGCAGTCAACGAAGCGGGAGCTCCTACGAGCAGTACTTC. This sequence encodes CASSQRSGSSYEQYF.

This clonotype has only a few counts. The gene calls are TRBV3-1 and TRBJ2-7; D is perhaps TRBD1 (6 bases). The germline gives CDR1 LGHDT, CDR2 YNNKEL (reference sequence). The CDR3 is 13 amino acids. Trimming removed 2 bases at V and 1 base at J, with 6 bases between. CDR3 sequence reads: CASSQRGSYEQYF. The CDR3 nucleotides are TGTGCCAGCAGCCAAAGGGGGTCCTACGAGCAGTACTTC.

The gene calls are TRBV30 and TRBJ2-1; TRBD2 matches 8 bases. This CDR3 is 14 amino acids long. The germline V gene encodes CDR1 GTSNPN and CDR2 SVGIG (reference sequence). Unmatched junction bases numbered 9, after V lost 1 base and J lost 10 bases. The CDR3 is CAWSGIRGGEEQFF. Written as DNA, the CDR3 is TGTGCCTGGAGTGGAATACGGGGGGGCGAGGAGCAGTTCTTC.

This clonotype was observed a handful of times. The chain uses TRBV20-1 and TRBJ2-3, with 10 bases matching TRBD1. The V and J ends lost 1 base and 2 bases, in that order; junction bases with no gene match: 3. This CDR3 has 15 amino acids. CDR1 and CDR2 (germline): DFQATT, SNEGSKA (reference sequence). The CDR3 nucleotides are TGCAGTGCTAGAGGGGACAGGGGCATCACAGATACGCAGTATTTT. This codes for CSARGDRGITDTQYF.